Listed below are T cell receptor beta chains from one sample, sequenced in a study of T cells in Graves' hyperthyroidism and ophthalmopathy. TCRdb used MiXCR to reprocess the multiplex PCR reads, holding one entry per CDR3 protein. This table holds around 340,000 distinct CDR3 sequences, 18% found once. Sequencing used blood. All receptors come from a woman aged 35 to 49 with Graves' ophthalmopathy. The CDR3 runs from the conserved cysteine through the conserved F or W. A D gene is named only where the DNA matches it firmly. Size values are once, few and many counts, or a class for expanded clones, and some rows have none.

d_call cdr3_length clone_size j_call v_call cdr3_aa cdr3_nt
. 14 many TRBJ2-7 TRBV12-3/TRBV12-4 CASTTGQYSYEQYF TGTGCCAGCACCACAGGACAGTACTCCTACGAGCAGTACTTC
. 14 many TRBJ2-7 TRBV6-1 CAGKSWQGNDEQYF TGTGCCGGAAAAAGCTGGCAGGGTAACGACGAGCAGTACTTC
TRBD1 17 many TRBJ2-7 TRBV10-1 CASSESKVWTGGGEQYF TGCGCCAGCAGTGAGTCGAAAGTTTGGACAGGGGGCGGCGAGCAGTACTTC
. 14 many TRBJ1-5 TRBV19 CASWSPPLNQPQHF TGTGCCAGCTGGTCCCCTCCCCTAAATCAGCCCCAGCATTTT
. 15 many TRBJ2-5 TRBV7-2 CASSLLGTFKETQYF TGTGCCAGCAGCCTGCTGGGGACATTTAAAGAGACCCAGTACTTC
. 14 . TRBJ2-7 TRBV7-2 CASSSLDARGEQYF TGTGCCAGCAGCTCCCTCGATGCCAGGGGCGAGCAGTACTTC
TRBD2 15 . TRBJ2-5 TRBV19 CASMGLAGGQETQYF TGTGCCAGTATGGGGCTAGCGGGAGGCCAGGAGACCCAGTACTTC
. 12 many TRBJ1-1 TRBV29-1 CSVVDSTTEAFF TGCAGCGTCGTCGACAGTACGACTGAAGCTTTCTTT
. 11 many TRBJ1-1 TRBV28 CASSSPTEAFF TGTGCCAGCAGTTCGCCGACTGAAGCTTTCTTT
. 14 few TRBJ2-5 TRBV15 CATSRDRALGTQYF TGTGCCACCAGCAGAGATAGGGCCCTTGGGACCCAGTACTTC
TRBD1 15 many TRBJ1-1 TRBV7-2 CASRPRQGAGTEAFF TGTGCCAGCAGACCTAGACAGGGGGCTGGGACTGAAGCTTTCTTT
. 14 many TRBJ2-2 TRBV24-1 CATSDLQGTGELFF TGTGCCACCAGTGATTTGCAGGGGACCGGGGAGCTGTTTTTT
. 16 many TRBJ2-6 TRBV6-5 CASSTLHSSGANVLTF TGTGCCAGCAGTACTTTACACAGCTCTGGGGCCAACGTCCTGACTTTC
. 15 many TRBJ2-2 TRBV9 CASSETGFGTGELFF TGTGCCAGCAGCGAAACAGGGTTCGGCACCGGGGAGCTGTTTTTT
TRBD1 14 many TRBJ1-3 TRBV29-1 CSVDPGQGPHTIYF TGCAGCGTGGACCCGGGACAGGGACCCCACACCATATATTTT
TRBD1 14 many TRBJ2-7 TRBV25-1 CASSQDRGFYEQYF TGTGCCAGCAGTCAGGACAGGGGATTCTACGAGCAGTACTTC
TRBD1 14 many TRBJ2-7 TRBV7-8 CASSSSTGGYEQYF TGTGCCAGCAGCTCATCGACAGGGGGCTACGAGCAGTACTTC
. 12 . TRBJ1-1 TRBV20-1 CSASRRAGEAFF TGCAGTGCCTCCCGCCGGGCTGGTGAAGCTTTCTTT
. 13 many TRBJ2-2 TRBV28 CASSTSPTGELFF TGTGCCAGCAGCACTTCGCCCACCGGGGAGCTGTTTTTT
. 14 many TRBJ1-1 TRBV6-2/TRBV6-3 CASAVLPLLAEAFF TGTGCCAGCGCTGTTCTCCCTCTTTTAGCTGAAGCTTTCTTT
. 17 many TRBJ1-2 TRBV6-5 CASSYSWSASQNYGYTF TGTGCCAGCAGTTACTCCTGGAGTGCGTCACAGAACTATGGCTACACCTTC
TRBD1 14 many TRBJ1-5 TRBV20-1 CSASSGGSNQPQHF TGCAGTGCTTCTTCAGGGGGCTCCAATCAGCCCCAGCATTTT
TRBD1 14 . TRBJ2-2 TRBV11-2 CASSSSRDRGRVFF TGTGCCAGCAGCTCGTCCCGGGACAGGGGAAGGGTGTTTTTT
. 15 many TRBJ1-1 TRBV4-3 CASSQDLGGNTEAFF TGCGCCAGCAGCCAAGATTTGGGGGGGAACACTGAAGCTTTCTTT
. 12 many TRBJ2-2 TRBV2 CASSGEAGELFF TGTGCCAGCAGTGGAGAGGCCGGGGAGCTGTTTTTT
TRBD2 14 many TRBJ2-5 TRBV10-3 CAISEEGLKGTQYF TGTGCCATCAGTGAGGAGGGACTAAAAGGGACCCAGTACTTC
. 15 few TRBJ1-4 TRBV19 CASSSGVTSAEKLFF TGTGCCAGTAGCAGTGGGGTTACGTCAGCGGAAAAACTGTTTTTT
. 13 . TRBJ2-7 TRBV7-8 CASSLAHRDEQYF TGTGCCAGCAGCTTAGCCCACAGGGACGAGCAGTACTTC
. 11 many TRBJ2-5 TRBV18 CASSPKETQYF TGTGCCAGCAGCCCGAAAGAGACCCAGTACTTC
. 13 many TRBJ1-3 TRBV7-2 CASSLYIGNTIYF TGTGCCAGCAGCTTATATATCGGTAACACCATATATTTT
. 14 many TRBJ2-7 TRBV12-3/TRBV12-4 CASSFGGASHEQYF TGTGCCAGCAGTTTTGGGGGGGCCTCCCACGAGCAGTACTTC
. 17 many TRBJ1-5 TRBV6-1 CASNVQGILPSNQPQHF TGTGCCAGCAATGTGCAAGGGATTCTGCCCAGCAATCAGCCCCAGCATTTT
. 14 many TRBJ1-1 TRBV10-3 CAISRIQQNTEAFF TGTGCCATCTCTCGTATACAGCAGAACACTGAAGCTTTCTTT
. 14 many TRBJ1-5 TRBV7-9 CASSLAQINQPQHF TGTGCCAGCAGCTTAGCCCAGATCAATCAGCCCCAGCATTTT
. 15 . TRBJ2-2 TRBV6-1 CASSVQPKNTGELFF TGTGCCAGCAGTGTGCAGCCCAAGAACACCGGGGAGCTGTTTTTT
TRBD1 14 many TRBJ1-1 TRBV12-3/TRBV12-4 CASSFQGAGGEAFF TGTGCCAGCAGTTTCCAGGGGGCCGGGGGTGAAGCTTTCTTT
. 14 many TRBJ2-7 TRBV5-1 CASSLVGSSYEQYF TGCGCCAGCAGCTTGGTGGGGAGCTCCTACGAGCAGTACTTC
. 13 many TRBJ2-7 TRBV28 CASSRDFSYEQYF TGTGCCAGCAGCCGGGACTTCTCCTACGAGCAGTACTTC
TRBD1 20 many TRBJ2-2 TRBV25-1 CASSYQTGTGFLIRTGELFF TGTGCCAGCAGCTACCAAACCGGGACAGGGTTTTTAATCCGCACCGGGGAGCTGTTTTTT
TRBD1 15 many TRBJ1-5 TRBV30 CAWSALGTGDQPQHF TGTGCCTGGAGCGCCCTCGGGACAGGGGATCAGCCCCAGCATTTT
. 12 . TRBJ1-1 TRBV29-1 CSVLQGSTEAFF TGCAGCGTCCTACAGGGAAGCACTGAAGCTTTCTTT
TRBD2 14 many TRBJ2-1 TRBV7-9 CASSSQREFDEQFF TGTGCCAGCAGCTCCCAGCGGGAGTTTGATGAGCAGTTCTTC
. 13 many TRBJ2-7 TRBV20-1 CSAANDRWYEQYF TGCAGTGCTGCGAATGACAGGTGGTACGAGCAGTACTTC
. 13 many TRBJ2-4 TRBV14 CASSQDPANIQYF TGTGCCAGCAGCCAAGATCCAGCTAATATTCAGTACTTC